Below are 6 T cell receptor beta chains sequenced from a single sample in a study of blood T cells in healthy people across ages. Primers used in a second PCR of roughly 7 to 11 cycles were a sample-barcoded 5' primer and a J-beta primer mix. TCRdb itself ran the 5' RACE reads through MiXCR, one entry per CDR3 protein. The data contain 650,000 to 800,000 distinct CDR3 sequences, around 45% of them singletons. The source material was blood. Receptors originate from a man between 60 and 75 years old in good health.

In this sample, this clonotype turned up a few times. The gene calls are TRBV2 and TRBJ2-7, with D perhaps assigned TRBD1 or TRBD2 (5 bases each). Trimming pared 9 bases from V and 1 base from J, leaving 13 bases between. CDR1 is SNHLY, CDR2 FYNNEI, per germline. The CDR3 consists of 13 residues. CDR3 sequence: CASEGPASYEQYF. The CDR3 nucleotides are TGTGCCAGTGAGGGGCCAGCATCCTACGAGCAGTACTTC.

In its sample, this clonotype was seen once. This chain connects TRBV6-2 or TRBV6-3 to TRBJ1-1; 10 nucleotides line up with TRBD1. V shed 7 bases and J 6 bases; nucleotides not matched to a gene: 11. Germline assignment: CDR1 MNHEY and CDR2 SVGEGT. The CDR3 consists of 15 residues. The CDR3 here is CASTHGGQGFAEAFF. In DNA form, the CDR3 reads TGTGCCAGCACCCACGGGGGACAGGGGTTCGCTGAAGCTTTCTTT.

CDR3 sequence: CASSPGAGANQETQYF. Here the CDR3 DNA reads TGTGCCAGCAGCCCGGGGGCAGGGGCGAACCAAGAGACCCAGTACTTC. The rearrangement links TRBV7-2 to TRBJ2-5; TRBD1 or TRBD2 may be the D gene (6 bases each). Deletions cut 5 bases from V and 0 bases from J, with 16 bases between. Germline values: CDR1 SGHTA, CDR2 FQGNSA. The CDR3 covers 16 residues.

V is TRBV6-1 and J is TRBJ1-1; 7 nucleotides align to TRBD1. CDR1 and CDR2 (germline): MNHNS, SASEGT. J was trimmed by 5 bases and V by 9 bases; bases with no gene match: 6. CDR3 length equals 12 residues. CDR3 nucleotides: TGTGCCAGTGACAGGGCTGCGACTGAAGCTTTCTTT. Protein sequence: CASDRAATEAFF.

Worth noting for this clonotype: This may be a read error, as it is one base from a much larger clone. The chain links TRBV20-1 to TRBJ2-3; 13 bases align to TRBD2. Looked up from germline, CDR1 is DFQATT and CDR2 is SNEGSKA (reference sequence). The CDR3 has 14 amino acids. The CDR3 sequence is CCAGTSGVLNTQYF. The CDR3 nucleotides are TGCTGTGCGGGGACTAGCGGGGTTCTCAATACGCAGTATTTT.

The chain employs TRBV6-6 and TRBJ1-1; D perhaps matches TRBD1 (5 bases). V lost 7 bases to trimming and J lost 4 bases, with 13 bases between them. There are 13 residues in the CDR3. Germline V lookup: CDR1 MNHNY, CDR2 SVGAGI (reference sequence). DNA for the CDR3: TGTGCCAGCATGTTCGGGGGAGGCACTGAAGCTTTCTTT. The encoded protein is CASMFGGGTEAFF.